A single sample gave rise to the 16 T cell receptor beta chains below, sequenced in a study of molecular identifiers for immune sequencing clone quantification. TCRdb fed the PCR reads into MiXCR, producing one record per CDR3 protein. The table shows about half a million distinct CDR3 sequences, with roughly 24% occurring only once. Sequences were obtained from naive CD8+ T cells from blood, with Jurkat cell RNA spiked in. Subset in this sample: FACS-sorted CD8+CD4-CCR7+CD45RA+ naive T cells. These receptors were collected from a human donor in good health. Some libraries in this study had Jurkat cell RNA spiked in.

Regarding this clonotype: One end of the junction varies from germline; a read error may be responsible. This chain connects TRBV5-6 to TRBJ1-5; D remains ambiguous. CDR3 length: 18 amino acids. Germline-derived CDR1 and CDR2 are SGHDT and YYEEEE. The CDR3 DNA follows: TGTGCCAGCAGCTTGGCGGTGTACACCCCGGGTAGCAATCGGCCCCAGCATTTT. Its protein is CASSLAVYTPGSNRPQHF.

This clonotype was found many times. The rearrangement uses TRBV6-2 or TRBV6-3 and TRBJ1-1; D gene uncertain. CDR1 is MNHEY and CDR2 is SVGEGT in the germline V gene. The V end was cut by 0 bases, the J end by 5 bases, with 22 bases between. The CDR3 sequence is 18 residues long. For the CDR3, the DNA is TGTGCCAGCAGTTACTCGGTTCAGCAGGAGACCTATCCGACTGAAGCTTTCTTT. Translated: CASSYSVQQETYPTEAFF.

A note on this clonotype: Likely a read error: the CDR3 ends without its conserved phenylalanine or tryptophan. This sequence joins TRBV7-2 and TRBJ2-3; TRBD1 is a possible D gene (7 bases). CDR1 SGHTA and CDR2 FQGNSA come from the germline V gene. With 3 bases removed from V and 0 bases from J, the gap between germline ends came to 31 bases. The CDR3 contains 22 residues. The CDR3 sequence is CASSFGHAGGGLPLGSTDTQYS. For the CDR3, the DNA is TGTGCCAGCAGCTTTGGCCATGCTGGAGGGGGCCTCCCCCTAGGTAGCACAGATACGCAGTATTCT.

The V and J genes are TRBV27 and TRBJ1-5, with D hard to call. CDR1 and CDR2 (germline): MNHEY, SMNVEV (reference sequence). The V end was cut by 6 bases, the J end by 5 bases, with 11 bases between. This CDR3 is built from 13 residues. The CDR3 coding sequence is TGTGCCAGCAGCTCCCTACCTCATCAGCCCCAGCATTTT. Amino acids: CASSSLPHQPQHF.

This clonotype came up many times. The CDR3 DNA sequence: TGTGCCAGCAGCTCCAGCCGAAGCTACGAGCAGTACTTC. This encodes CASSSSRSYEQYF. The chain recombines TRBV27 with TRBJ2-7; D ambiguous. V lost 6 bases, J lost 3 bases, and 12 bases lay in between. CDR1 MNHEY and CDR2 SMNVEV come from the germline V gene (reference sequence). This CDR3 contains 13 residues.

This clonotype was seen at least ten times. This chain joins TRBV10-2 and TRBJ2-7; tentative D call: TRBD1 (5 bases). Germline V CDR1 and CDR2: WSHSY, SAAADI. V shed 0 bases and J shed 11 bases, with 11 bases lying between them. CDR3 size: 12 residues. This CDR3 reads CASSESRVQEYF. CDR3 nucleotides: TGCGCCAGCAGTGAGTCGAGAGTACAGGAGTACTTC.

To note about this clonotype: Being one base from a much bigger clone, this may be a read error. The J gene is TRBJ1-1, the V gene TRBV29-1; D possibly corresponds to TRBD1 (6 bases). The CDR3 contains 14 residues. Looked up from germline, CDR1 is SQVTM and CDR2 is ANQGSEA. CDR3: CSDDIQGLNTEASF. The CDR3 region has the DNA TGCAGCGATGACATACAGGGACTGAACACTGAAGCTTCCTTT. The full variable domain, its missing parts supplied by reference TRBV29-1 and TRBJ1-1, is SAVISQKPSRDICQRGTSLTIQCQVDSQVTMMFWYRQQPGQSLTLIATANQGSEATYESGFVIDKFPISRPNLTFSTLTVSNMSPEDSSIYLCSDDIQGLNTEASFGQGTRLTVV.

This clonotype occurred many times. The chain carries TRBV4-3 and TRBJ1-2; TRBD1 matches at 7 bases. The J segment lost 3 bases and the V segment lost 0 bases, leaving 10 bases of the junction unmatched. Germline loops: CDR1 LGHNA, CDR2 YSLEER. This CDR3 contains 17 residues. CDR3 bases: TGCGCCAGCAGCCAAGATGCCTTGTATGACAGGGACTATGGCTACACCTTC. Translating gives CASSQDALYDRDYGYTF.

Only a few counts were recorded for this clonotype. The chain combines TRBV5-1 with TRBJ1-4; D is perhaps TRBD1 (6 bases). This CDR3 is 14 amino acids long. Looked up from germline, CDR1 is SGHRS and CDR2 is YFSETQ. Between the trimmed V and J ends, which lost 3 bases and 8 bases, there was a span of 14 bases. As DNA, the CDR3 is TGCGCCAGCAGCTGGGACACTGGGTCGGAAAAACTGTTTTTT. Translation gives CASSWDTGSEKLFF.

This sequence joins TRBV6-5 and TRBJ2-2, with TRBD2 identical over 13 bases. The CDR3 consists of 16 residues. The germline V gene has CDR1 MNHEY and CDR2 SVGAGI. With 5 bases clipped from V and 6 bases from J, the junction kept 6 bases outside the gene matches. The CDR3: CASSAWTSGRPGELFF. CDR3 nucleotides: TGTGCCAGCAGTGCATGGACTAGCGGGAGACCCGGGGAGCTGTTTTTT.

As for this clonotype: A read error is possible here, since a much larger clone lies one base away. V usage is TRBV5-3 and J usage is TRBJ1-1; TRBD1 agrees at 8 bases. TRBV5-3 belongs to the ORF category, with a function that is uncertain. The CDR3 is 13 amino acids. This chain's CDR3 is CASSLSGGLETFF. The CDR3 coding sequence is TGTGCCAGCAGCTTGTCAGGGGGCCTTGAAACTTTCTTT.

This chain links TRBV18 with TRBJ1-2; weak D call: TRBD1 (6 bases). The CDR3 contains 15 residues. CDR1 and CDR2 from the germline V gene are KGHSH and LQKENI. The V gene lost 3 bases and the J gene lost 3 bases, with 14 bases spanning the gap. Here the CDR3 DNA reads TGTGCCAGCTCACCCGCGGGGGGCGCGGACTATGGCTACACCTTC. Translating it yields CASSPAGGADYGYTF.

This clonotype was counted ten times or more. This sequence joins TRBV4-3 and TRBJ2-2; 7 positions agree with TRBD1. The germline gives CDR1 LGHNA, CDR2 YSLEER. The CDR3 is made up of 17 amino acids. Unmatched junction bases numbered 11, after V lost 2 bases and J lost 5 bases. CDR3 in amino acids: CASSQRTGTVLTGELFF. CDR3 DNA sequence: TGCGCCAGCAGCCAACGAACCGGGACAGTGTTAACCGGGGAGCTGTTTTTT.

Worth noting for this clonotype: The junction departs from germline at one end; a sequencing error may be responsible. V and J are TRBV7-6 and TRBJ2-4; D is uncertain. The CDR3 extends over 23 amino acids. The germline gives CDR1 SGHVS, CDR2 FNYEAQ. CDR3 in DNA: TGTGCCAGCAGCTTAGCCGTCTTCGGTCTTGCGACGACGGAGATATGTCCCAAAAACACTCAGTACTTC. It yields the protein CASSLAVFGLATTEICPKNTQYF.

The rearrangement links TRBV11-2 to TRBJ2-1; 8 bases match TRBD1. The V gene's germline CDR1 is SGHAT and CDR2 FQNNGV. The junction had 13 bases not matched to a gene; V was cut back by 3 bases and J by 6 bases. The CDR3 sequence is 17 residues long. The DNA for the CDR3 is TGTGCCAGCAGCTTGTATCCAGGGGGCTACGTGGGCAATGAGCAGTTCTTC. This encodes CASSLYPGGYVGNEQFF.

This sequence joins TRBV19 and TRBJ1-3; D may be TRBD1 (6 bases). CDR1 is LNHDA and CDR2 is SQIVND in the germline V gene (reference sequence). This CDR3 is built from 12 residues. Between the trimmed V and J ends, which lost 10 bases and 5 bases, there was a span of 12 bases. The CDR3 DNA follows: TGTGCCACCACAGGGAGGAGAAACACCATATATTTT. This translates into CATTGRRNTIYF.